These 16 T cell receptor beta chains were sequenced from one sample in a study of T cells in women clearing cervical HPV infection. Profiled with immunoSEQ multiplex PCR; TCRdb holds only in-frame clones, not every one. Its table records approximately 15,000 clones. The specimen was blood buffy coat. The receptors originated from a woman aged 18-70 years with a cervical HPV16 infection that either progressed to CIN3+ or cleared (not recorded which).

As for this clone: The read ends 3 residues shy of where the CDR3 ends; the end is completed using the germline J gene. The chain is built from TRBV2 and TRBJ2-1; 10 positions match TRBD1. Looked up from germline, CDR1 is SNHLY and CDR2 is FYNNEI. Trimming at V came to 6 bases and at J to 7 bases, leaving 6 bases not matched to a gene. This CDR3 has 14 residues. The covered CDR3 bases are TGTGCCAGCAGAAGGACAGGGGGTAAGAATGAG. It is translated as CASRRTGGKNE. The entire CDR3 is CASRRTGGKNEQFF. The whole variable domain, remainder taken from reference TRBV2 and TRBJ2-1, is EPEVTQTPSHQVTQMGQEVILRCVPISNHLYFYWYRQILGQKVEFLVSFYNNEISEKSEIFDDQFSVERPDGSNFTLKIRSTKLEDSAMYFCASRRTGGKNEQFFGPGTRLTVL.

On this clone itself: The read ends 3 residues early relative to the CDR3; the germline J gene fills the gap. The rearrangement links TRBV11-2 to TRBJ2-7, with 8 bases identical to TRBD2. The germline CDR1 and CDR2 sequences are SGHAT and FQNNGV. The CDR3 length is 14 residues. V lost 6 bases to trimming and J lost 4 bases; unmatched junction nucleotides: 8. The CDR3 DNA, read in part, is TGTGCCAGCAGTCAAAGCGCTAGCGGGTACGAG. It encodes CASSQSASGYE. The whole CDR3 region reads CASSQSASGYEQYF.

As regards this clone: The observed sequence ends 3 residues before the CDR3 terminus, with the missing tail filled in from the germline J gene. J is TRBJ2-2 and V is TRBV11-1; 7 nucleotides line up with TRBD1. CDR3 length: 15 residues. Germline V gene sequence: CDR1 SGHAT, CDR2 FQDESV (reference sequence). J lost 6 bases, V lost 3 bases, and 7 bases had no gene match. The sequenced CDR3 bases are TGTGCCAGCAGCTTTAGGGCAGGGGGTGCCGGGGAG. Its protein product is CASSFRAGGAGE. The CDR3 reads in full as CASSFRAGGAGELFF.

Details on this clone: With the read ending 3 residues before the CDR3 end, the germline J gene is used to fill in that end. The genes are TRBV20-1 and TRBJ2-7; 8 bases agree with TRBD1. Losses at the gene ends were 3 bases for V and 6 bases for J; bases not matched to a gene: 4. This CDR3 comprises 12 residues. Germline V lookup: CDR1 DFQATT, CDR2 SNEGSKA (reference sequence). This CDR3 is CSASDRGGEQYF. The CDR3 bases that were read are TGCAGTGCTAGTGACAGGGGTGGCGAG.

Comment on this clone: The read gets to within 3 residues of the CDR3 end, and the germline J gene fills in the rest. V usage is TRBV12-3 or TRBV12-4 and J usage is TRBJ2-3, with a possible D match to TRBD1 (6 bases). The CDR3 is 11 residues long. The CDR3 reads CASRDSETQYF. The covered CDR3 bases are TGTGCCAGCAGGGACAGTGAGACG.

A note on this clone: The DNA ends 3 residues before the CDR3 does, and the rest of the CDR3 is filled in from the germline J gene. J is TRBJ1-2 and V is TRBV18; 7 bases map to TRBD1. CDR3 length equals 15 residues. Germline CDR1 KGHSH, CDR2 LQKENI. CDR3 DNA (partial): TGTGCCAGCTCCCCGGCCCTGGCAGGGGGAGATACC. This encodes CASSPALAGGDT. The whole CDR3 protein reads CASSPALAGGDTYTF.

Points on this clone: The read terminates 3 residues ahead of where the CDR3 ends, so the germline J gene completes it. V is TRBV29-1 and J is TRBJ2-7, with 8 bases aligning to TRBD1. After removal of 6 bases from V and 1 base from J, the junction contained 5 bases not matched to a gene. This CDR3 region has 13 residues. The germline CDR1 and CDR2 sequences are SQVTM and ANQGSEA. CDR3 sequence reads: CSVRQGISYEQYF. The sequenced CDR3 bases are TGCAGCGTACGACAGGGGATTTCCTACGAG.

CDR3 DNA, as far as it was read: TGTGCCAGTAGTAGGGGGGGTAATGAC. Protein product: CASSRGGND. The whole CDR3 sequence is CASSRGGNDYTF. The chain has TRBV19 and TRBJ1-2; D may be TRBD1 (5 bases). Coverage ceases 3 residues before the CDR3 finishes, and the germline J gene fills in the end. Germline V CDR1 and CDR2: LNHDA, SQIVND (reference sequence). This CDR3 is 12 amino acids long.

As concerns this clone: The observed sequence ends 3 residues before the CDR3 terminus, with the missing tail filled in from the germline J gene. The V gene is TRBV10-2, the J gene TRBJ1-2; 7 bases are a match to TRBD1. Unmatched junction bases numbered 8, after V lost 8 bases and J lost 5 bases. The CDR3 length is 13 residues. In germline, CDR1 is WSHSY, CDR2 SAAADI. CDR3 protein: CASSRQGAYGYTF. The covered CDR3 bases are TGCGCCAGCTCCCGACAGGGCGCTTATGGC.

As regards this clone: The CDR3 extends 3 residues past the end of the read, so its final part is completed from the germline J gene. The chain has TRBV13 and TRBJ1-2; TRBD1 agrees at 7 bases. The germline gives CDR1 PRHDT, CDR2 FYEKMQ (reference sequence). This CDR3 has 14 amino acids. The DNA read from the CDR3 is TGTGCCAGCAGCCGGGGACAGCACTTGGGCGGC. This gives the protein CASSRGQHLGG. The full CDR3 sequence reads CASSRGQHLGGYTF. Supplemented by reference TRBV13 and TRBJ1-2, the full variable domain reads AAGVIQSPRHLIKEKRETATLKCYPIPRHDTVYWYQQGPGQDPQFLISFYEKMQSDKGSIPDRFSAQQFSDYHSELNMSSLELGDSALYFCASSRGQHLGGYTFGSGTRLTVV.

In the case of this clone: Sequencing ends 3 residues short of the CDR3 end; the germline J gene provides the rest. This chain uses TRBV6-1 with TRBJ2-5; D remains ambiguous. Per germline, CDR1 MNHNS and CDR2 SASEGT. The length of the CDR3 is 14 residues. The CDR3 here is CASSEGFPKGTQYF. CDR3 DNA (partial): TGTGCCAGCAGTGAAGGGTTTCCCAAAGGCACC.

On this clone: The read comes to an end 3 residues before the CDR3 does, leaving the germline J gene to fill in the end. V usage is TRBV5-6 and J usage is TRBJ2-2, with D unresolved. Trimming pared 2 bases from V and 6 bases from J, leaving 8 bases between. The V gene's germline CDR1 is SGHDT and CDR2 YYEEEE. This CDR3 is built from 13 residues. CDR3 amino acids: CASSFQRSGELFF. The sequenced part of the CDR3 DNA is TGTGCCAGCAGCTTCCAAAGGTCCGGGGAG.

Remarks on this clone: The read ends 3 residues before the CDR3 terminus; that terminus is restored from the germline J gene. The chain recombines TRBV7-9 with TRBJ1-2; weak D call: TRBD1 (5 bases). The CDR3 is 13 amino acids. Germline CDR1 is SEHNR and CDR2 is FQNEAQ (reference sequence). CDR3 region: CASSQDITYDYTF. The CDR3 DNA, read in part, is TGTGCCAGCAGCCAGGACATTACCTACGAC. The full variable domain, completed using reference TRBV7-9 and TRBJ1-2, is DTGVSQNPRHKITKRGQNVTFRCDPISEHNRLYWYRQTLGQGPEFLTYFQNEAQLEKSRLLSDRFSAERPKGSFSTLEIQRTEQGDSAMYLCASSQDITYDYTFGSGTRLTVV.

Concerning this clone: The CDR3 extends 3 residues past the end of the read, so its final part is completed from the germline J gene. The chain links TRBV7-9 to TRBJ1-2; the D is unclear. The CDR3 has 12 amino acids. Germline assignment: CDR1 SEHNR and CDR2 FQNEAQ (reference sequence). Incomplete CDR3 DNA: TGTGCCAGCAGCCTTAGTCTATCCGAC. This gives the protein CASSLSLSD. The full CDR3 is CASSLSLSDYTF.

Of note for this clone: The read ends 3 residues early relative to the CDR3; the germline J gene fills the gap. The J gene is TRBJ2-7, the V gene TRBV13; D not resolved. Trimming stripped 3 bases from V and 0 bases from J, with 6 bases between. This CDR3 comprises 13 residues. Germline V gene lookup returns CDR1 PRHDT and CDR2 FYEKMQ (reference sequence). The CDR3 here is CASSFKGSYEQYF. CDR3 DNA, as far as it was read: TGTGCCAGCAGCTTTAAGGGCTCCTACGAG.

Concerning this clone itself: The CDR3 end falls 3 residues outside the read, so it is completed with the germline J gene. This chain links TRBV11-2 with TRBJ1-2; no firm D call. CDR1 and CDR2 (germline): SGHAT, FQNNGV. The CDR3 is made up of 15 amino acids. V was pared by 5 bases and J by 4 bases, with 17 bases between. The CDR3 sequence: CASSRQSTFGYGYTF. The CDR3 DNA, read in part, is TGTGCCAGCAGCAGACAATCCACCTTCGGCTATGGC.